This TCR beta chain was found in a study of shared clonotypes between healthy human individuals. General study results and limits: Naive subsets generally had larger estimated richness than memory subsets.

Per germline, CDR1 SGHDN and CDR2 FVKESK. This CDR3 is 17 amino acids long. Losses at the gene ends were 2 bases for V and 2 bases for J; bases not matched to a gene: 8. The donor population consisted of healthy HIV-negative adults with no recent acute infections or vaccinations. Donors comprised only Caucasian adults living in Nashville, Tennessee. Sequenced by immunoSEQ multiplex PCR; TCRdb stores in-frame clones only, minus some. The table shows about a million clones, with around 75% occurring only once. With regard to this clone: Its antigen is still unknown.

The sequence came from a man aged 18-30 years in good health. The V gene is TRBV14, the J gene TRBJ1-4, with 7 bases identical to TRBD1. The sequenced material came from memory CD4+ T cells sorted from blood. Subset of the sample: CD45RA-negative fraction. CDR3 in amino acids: CASSQNYRGQTNEKLFF. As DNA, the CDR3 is TGTGCCAGCAGCCAAAACTACAGGGGACAGACTAATGAAAAACTGTTTTTT.